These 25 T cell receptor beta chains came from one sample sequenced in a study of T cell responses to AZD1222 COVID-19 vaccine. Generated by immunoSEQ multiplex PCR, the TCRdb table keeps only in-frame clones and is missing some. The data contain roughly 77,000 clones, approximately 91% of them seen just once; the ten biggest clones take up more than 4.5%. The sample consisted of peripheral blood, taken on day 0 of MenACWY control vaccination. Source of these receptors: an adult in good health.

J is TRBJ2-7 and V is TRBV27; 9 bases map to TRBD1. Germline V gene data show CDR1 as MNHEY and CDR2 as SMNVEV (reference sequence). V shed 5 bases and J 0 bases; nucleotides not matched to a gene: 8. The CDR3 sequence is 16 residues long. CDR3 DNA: TGTGCCAGCAGTACCACGCCGGGACAGGGCTCCTACGAGCAGTACTTC. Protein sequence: CASSTTPGQGSYEQYF.

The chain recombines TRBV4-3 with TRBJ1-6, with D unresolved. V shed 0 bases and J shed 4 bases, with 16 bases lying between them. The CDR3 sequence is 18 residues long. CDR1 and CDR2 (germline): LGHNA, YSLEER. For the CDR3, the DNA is TGCGCCAGCAGCCAAGATTTGTCCCGCGAATCTTATAATTCACCCCTCCACTTT. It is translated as CASSQDLSRESYNSPLHF.

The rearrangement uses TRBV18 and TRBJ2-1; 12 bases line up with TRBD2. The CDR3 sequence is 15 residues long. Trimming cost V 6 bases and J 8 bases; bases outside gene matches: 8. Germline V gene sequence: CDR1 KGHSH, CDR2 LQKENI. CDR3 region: CASSLAGGLRDEQFF. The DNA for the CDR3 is TGTGCCAGCTCTCTAGCGGGGGGGCTGCGAGATGAGCAGTTCTTC.

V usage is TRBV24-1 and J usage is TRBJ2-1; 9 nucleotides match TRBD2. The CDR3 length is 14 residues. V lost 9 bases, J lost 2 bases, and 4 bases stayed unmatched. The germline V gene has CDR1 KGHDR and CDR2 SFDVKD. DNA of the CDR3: TGTGCCACCGGTAGCGGGGGTGCCTACAATGAGCAGTTCTTC. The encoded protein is CATGSGGAYNEQFF.

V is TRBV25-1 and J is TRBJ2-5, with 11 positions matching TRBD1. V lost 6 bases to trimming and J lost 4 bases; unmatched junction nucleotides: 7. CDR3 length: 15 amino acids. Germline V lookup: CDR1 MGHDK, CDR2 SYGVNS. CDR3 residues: CASSPRGTGGETQYF. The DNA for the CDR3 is TGTGCCAGCAGCCCCCGAGGGACAGGGGGAGAGACCCAGTACTTC.

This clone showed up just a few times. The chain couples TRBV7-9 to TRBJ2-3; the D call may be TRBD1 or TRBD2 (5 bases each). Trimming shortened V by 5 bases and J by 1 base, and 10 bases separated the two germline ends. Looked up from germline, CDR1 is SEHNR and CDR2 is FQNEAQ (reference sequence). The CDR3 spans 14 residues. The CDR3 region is CASSPLGGTDTQYF. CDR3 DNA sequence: TGTGCCAGCAGCCCCCTGGGGGGCACAGATACGCAGTATTTT.

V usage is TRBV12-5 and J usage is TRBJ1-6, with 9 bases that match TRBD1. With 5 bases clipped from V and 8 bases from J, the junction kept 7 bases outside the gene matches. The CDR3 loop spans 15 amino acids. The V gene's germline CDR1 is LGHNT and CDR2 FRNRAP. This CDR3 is CASGVGQGSHSPLHF. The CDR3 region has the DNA TGTGCTAGTGGTGTGGGACAGGGAAGCCATTCACCCCTCCACTTT.

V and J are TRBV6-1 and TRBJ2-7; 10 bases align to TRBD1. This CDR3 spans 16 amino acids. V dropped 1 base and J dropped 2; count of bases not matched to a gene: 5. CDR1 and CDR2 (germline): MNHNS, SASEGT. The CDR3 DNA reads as TGTGCCAGCAGTGAAGGTTCGGGACAGGGGCCCTACGAGCAGTACTTC. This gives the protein CASSEGSGQGPYEQYF.

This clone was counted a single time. DNA for the CDR3: TGTGCCAGCAGCTTGGGTGAGGGAAACACCATATATTTT. Translating gives CASSLGEGNTIYF. This sequence joins TRBV7-9 and TRBJ1-3, with D uncertain. This CDR3 contains 13 residues. V dropped 3 bases and J dropped 4 bases, with 7 bases sitting between them. Germline V lookup: CDR1 SEHNR, CDR2 FQNEAQ (reference sequence).

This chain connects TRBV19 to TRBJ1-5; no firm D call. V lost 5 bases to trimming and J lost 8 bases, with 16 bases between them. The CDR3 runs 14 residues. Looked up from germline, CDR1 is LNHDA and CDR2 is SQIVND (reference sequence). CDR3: CASSVGLLMKPQHF. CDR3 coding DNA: TGTGCCAGTAGTGTCGGGCTCCTGATGAAGCCCCAGCATTTT.

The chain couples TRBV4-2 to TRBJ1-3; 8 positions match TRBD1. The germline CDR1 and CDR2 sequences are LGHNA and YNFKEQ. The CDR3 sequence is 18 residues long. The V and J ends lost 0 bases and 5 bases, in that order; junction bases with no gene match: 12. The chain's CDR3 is CASSQDKRGQGTRNTIYF. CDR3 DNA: TGTGCCAGCAGCCAAGATAAAAGAGGACAGGGAACTAGAAACACCATATATTTT.

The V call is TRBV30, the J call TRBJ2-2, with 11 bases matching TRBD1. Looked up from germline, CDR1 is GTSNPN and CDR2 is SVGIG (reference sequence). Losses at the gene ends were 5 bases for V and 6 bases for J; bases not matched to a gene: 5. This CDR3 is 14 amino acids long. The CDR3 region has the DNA TGTGCCTGGCACCCGGGACAGGGGGCCGGGGAGCTGTTTTTT. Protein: CAWHPGQGAGELFF.

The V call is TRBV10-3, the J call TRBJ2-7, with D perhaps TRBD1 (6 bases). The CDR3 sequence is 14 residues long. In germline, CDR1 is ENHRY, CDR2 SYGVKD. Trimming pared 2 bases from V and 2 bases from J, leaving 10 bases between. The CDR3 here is CAISEGQGTYEQYF. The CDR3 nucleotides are TGTGCCATCAGTGAGGGCCAGGGGACCTACGAGCAGTACTTC.

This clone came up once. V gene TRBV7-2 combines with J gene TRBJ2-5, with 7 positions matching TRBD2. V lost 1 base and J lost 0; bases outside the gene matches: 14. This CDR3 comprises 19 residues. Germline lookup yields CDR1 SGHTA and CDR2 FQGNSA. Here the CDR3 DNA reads TGTGCCAGCAGCTTAGGGGTTTCCTGGCGGGGGAATTACCAAGAGACCCAGTACTTC. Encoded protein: CASSLGVSWRGNYQETQYF.

The DNA of the CDR3 is TGTGCCAGCAGTTCCGTGAATATGGGGAATTCACCCCTCCACTTT. Protein product: CASSSVNMGNSPLHF. The rearrangement joins TRBV28 to TRBJ1-6; D is ambiguous. V gave up 4 bases and J gave up 7 bases, with 14 bases separating them. From germline, CDR1 is MDHEN and CDR2 SYDVKM. The CDR3 is 15 residues long.

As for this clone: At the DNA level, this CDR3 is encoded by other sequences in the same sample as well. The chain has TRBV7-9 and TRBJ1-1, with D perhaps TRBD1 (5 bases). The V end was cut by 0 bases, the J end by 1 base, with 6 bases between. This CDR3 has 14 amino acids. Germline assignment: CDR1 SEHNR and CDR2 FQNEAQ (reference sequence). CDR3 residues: CASSLAQGNTEAFF. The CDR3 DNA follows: TGTGCCAGCAGCTTAGCCCAGGGGAACACTGAAGCTTTCTTT. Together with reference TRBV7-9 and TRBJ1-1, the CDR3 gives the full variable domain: DTGVSQNPRHKITKRGQNVTFRCDPISEHNRLYWYRQTLGQGPEFLTYFQNEAQLEKSRLLSDRFSAERPKGSFSTLEIQRTEQGDSAMYLCASSLAQGNTEAFFGQGTRLTVV.

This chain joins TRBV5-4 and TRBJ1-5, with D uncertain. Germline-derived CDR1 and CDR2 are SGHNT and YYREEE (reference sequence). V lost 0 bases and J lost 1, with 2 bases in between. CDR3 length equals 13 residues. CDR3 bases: TGTGCCAGCAGCTTGGCCAGCAATCAGCCCCAGCATTTT. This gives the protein CASSLASNQPQHF.

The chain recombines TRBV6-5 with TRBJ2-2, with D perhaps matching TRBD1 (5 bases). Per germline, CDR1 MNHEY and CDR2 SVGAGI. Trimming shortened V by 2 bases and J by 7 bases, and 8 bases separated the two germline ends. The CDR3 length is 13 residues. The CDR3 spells CASSYGRVGELFF. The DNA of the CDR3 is TGTGCCAGCAGTTACGGCAGGGTCGGGGAGCTGTTTTTT.

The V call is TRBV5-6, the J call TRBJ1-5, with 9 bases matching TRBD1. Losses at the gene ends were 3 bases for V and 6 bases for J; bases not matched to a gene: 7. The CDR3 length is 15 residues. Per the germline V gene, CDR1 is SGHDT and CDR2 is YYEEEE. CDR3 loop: CASSSQDRGSQPQHF. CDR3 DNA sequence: TGTGCCAGCAGCTCCCAGGACAGGGGAAGTCAGCCCCAGCATTTT.

CDR3 region: CASSQDRRLSAFF. In DNA, the CDR3 is TGTGCCAGCAGCCAAGATCGGAGGTTGTCGGCTTTCTTT. The chain combines TRBV3-1 (or the pseudogene TRBV3-2) with TRBJ1-1, with D unclear. The CDR3 has 13 amino acids. Germline V CDR1 and CDR2: LGHDT, YNNKEL (reference sequence). V lost 0 bases, J lost 11 bases, and 13 bases lay in between.

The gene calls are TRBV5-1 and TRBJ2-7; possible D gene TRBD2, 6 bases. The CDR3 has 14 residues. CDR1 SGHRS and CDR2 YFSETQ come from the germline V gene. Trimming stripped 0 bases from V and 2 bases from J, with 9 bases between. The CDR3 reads CASSLGGDPYEQYF. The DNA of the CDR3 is TGCGCCAGCAGCTTGGGGGGGGATCCCTACGAGCAGTACTTC.

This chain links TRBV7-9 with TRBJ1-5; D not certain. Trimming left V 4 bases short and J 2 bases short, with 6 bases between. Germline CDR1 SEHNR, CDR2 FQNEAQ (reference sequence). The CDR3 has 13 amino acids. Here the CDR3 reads CASSSVGNQPQHF. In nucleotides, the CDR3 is TGTGCCAGCAGCTCGGTGGGCAATCAGCCCCAGCATTTT.

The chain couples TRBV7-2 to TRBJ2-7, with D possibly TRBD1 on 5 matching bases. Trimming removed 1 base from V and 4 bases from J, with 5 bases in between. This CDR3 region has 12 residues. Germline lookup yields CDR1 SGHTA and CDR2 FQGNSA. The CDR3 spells CASSLGQYEQYF. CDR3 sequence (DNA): TGTGCCAGCAGCTTAGGACAGTACGAGCAGTACTTC.

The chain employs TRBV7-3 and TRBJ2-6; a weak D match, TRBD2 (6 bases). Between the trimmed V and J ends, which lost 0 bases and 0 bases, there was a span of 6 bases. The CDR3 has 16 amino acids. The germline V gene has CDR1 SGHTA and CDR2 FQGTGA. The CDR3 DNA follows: TGTGCCAGCAGCTTAACGGGGGGCTCTGGGGCCAACGTCCTGACTTTC. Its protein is CASSLTGGSGANVLTF.

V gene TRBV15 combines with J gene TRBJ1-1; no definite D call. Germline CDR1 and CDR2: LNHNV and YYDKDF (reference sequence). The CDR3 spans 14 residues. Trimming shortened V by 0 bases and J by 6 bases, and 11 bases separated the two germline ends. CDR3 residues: CATSRDIGKSEAFF. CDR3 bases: TGTGCCACCAGCAGAGATATAGGGAAATCTGAAGCTTTCTTT.